What follows are 26 T cell receptor beta chains derived from one specimen sequenced in a study of OX40 agonist ivuxolimab in advanced cancers. Sequencing used immunoSEQ multiplex PCR; TCRdb keeps in-frame clones, though not all of them. The sample gives tens of thousands of clones, approximately 86% of which show up once; over 8.5% is in the top ten. The sequences come from CD4+ or CD8+ T cells sorted from blood, collected in a trial of the OX40 agonist ivuxolimab. The receptors shown here come from an adult with an advanced solid tumor such as melanoma, head and neck, liver or kidney cancer.

The chain links TRBV13 to TRBJ2-3; no firm D call. CDR1 PRHDT and CDR2 FYEKMQ come from the germline V gene (reference sequence). The germline V and J ends were trimmed by 3 bases and 7 bases, with 5 bases remaining between them. CDR3 length: 11 residues. CDR3: CASSLENTQYF. CDR3 in DNA: TGTGCCAGCAGCTTGGAGAATACGCAGTATTTT.

This chain connects TRBV6-5 to TRBJ2-7; TRBD1 might be the D (6 bases). The CDR3 is 13 amino acids. From germline, CDR1 is MNHEY and CDR2 SVGAGI. V was shortened by 11 bases and J by 5 bases, with 19 bases between the two germline ends. DNA of the CDR3: TGTGCCCTCCACCTGCAGGGGTGGAACGAGCAGTACTTC. Amino acids: CALHLQGWNEQYF.

The chain's CDR3 is CASRGNEEFF. In DNA, the CDR3 is TGTGCCAGCAGAGGTAACGAGGAGTTCTTC. The V call is TRBV9, the J call TRBJ2-1; unclear D gene. CDR3 size: 10 residues. Germline V CDR1 and CDR2: SGDLS, YYNGEE. V was pared by 5 bases and J by 14 bases, with 11 bases between.

The rearrangement uses TRBV5-1 and TRBJ2-5, with D perhaps matching TRBD2 (6 bases). Germline V gene data show CDR1 as SGHRS and CDR2 as YFSETQ. V was clipped by 2 bases and J by 5 bases, with 16 bases between them. This CDR3 is 15 amino acids long. DNA of the CDR3: TGCGCCAGCAGCTTCGGAGGGGTCGGCAGGGAGACCCAGTACTTC. Its translation is CASSFGGVGRETQYF. The full variable domain, with the rest looked up from reference TRBV5-1 and TRBJ2-5, is KAGVTQTPRYLIKTRGQQVTLSCSPISGHRSVSWYQQTPGQGLQFLFEYFSETQRNKGNFPGRFSGRQFSNSRSEMNVSTLELGDSALYLCASSFGGVGRETQYFGPGTRLLVL.

The chain is built from TRBV27 and TRBJ2-3; TRBD2 might be the D (5 bases). This CDR3 has 15 residues. The germline CDR1 and CDR2 sequences are MNHEY and SMNVEV (reference sequence). V lost 5 bases, J lost 0 bases, and 12 bases lay in between. CDR3 sequence (DNA): TGTGCCAGCAGTCCTGGGAGTCTTAGCACAGATACGCAGTATTTT. It yields the protein CASSPGSLSTDTQYF.

The V gene is TRBV19, the J gene TRBJ2-1, with D possibly matching TRBD2 (6 bases). Trimming removed 2 bases at V and 3 bases at J, with 11 bases between. CDR1 is LNHDA and CDR2 is SQIVND in the germline V gene (reference sequence). The CDR3 totals 15 residues. CDR3 in amino acids: CASSIIGSIYNEQFF. Here the CDR3 DNA reads TGTGCCAGTAGTATAATCGGGAGCATCTACAATGAGCAGTTCTTC.

The CDR3 sequence: CAWARDAGYEQYF. CDR3 DNA sequence: TGTGCCTGGGCACGGGACGCGGGCTACGAGCAGTACTTC. This chain connects TRBV30 to TRBJ2-7; D possibly matches TRBD1 or TRBD2 (5 bases each). V dropped 5 bases and J dropped 3 bases, with 14 bases sitting between them. The CDR3 consists of 13 residues. Per the germline V gene, CDR1 is GTSNPN and CDR2 is SVGIG (reference sequence).

V is TRBV5-8 and J is TRBJ2-5; 8 bases are a match to TRBD1. The CDR3 covers 14 residues. The V and J ends lost 9 bases and 4 bases, in that order; junction bases with no gene match: 11. CDR1 SGHTS and CDR2 YDEGEE come from the germline V gene. In DNA, the CDR3 is TGTGCCAACTTACTGCAGGGGGCCGGAGAGACCCAGTACTTC. It specifies CANLLQGAGETQYF.

The chain uses TRBV7-9 and TRBJ2-3, with 8 bases matching TRBD1. In germline, CDR1 is SEHNR, CDR2 FQNEAQ (reference sequence). The CDR3 has 15 amino acids. After removal of 5 bases from V and 3 bases from J, the junction contained 7 bases not matched to a gene. The CDR3 protein is CASSPRDRSTDTQYF. CDR3 coding DNA: TGTGCCAGCAGCCCTCGGGACAGGTCGACAGATACGCAGTATTTT.

This clone has just one count. The chain has TRBV6-5 and TRBJ2-1; D gene uncertain. V lost 6 bases to trimming and J lost 8 bases, with 14 bases between them. This CDR3 has 13 amino acids. CDR1 MNHEY and CDR2 SVGAGI come from the germline V gene. The DNA for the CDR3 is TGTGCCAGCAGCTTCTTGACTGGGGATGAGCAGTTCTTC. As protein: CASSFLTGDEQFF.

The chain employs TRBV6-1 and TRBJ2-7, with D unresolved. The CDR3 loop spans 12 amino acids. The V end lost 2 bases, the J end lost 2 bases, and 4 bases lay between the germline ends. CDR1 MNHNS and CDR2 SASEGT come from the germline V gene. The chain's CDR3 is CASSEPPYEQYV. The DNA of the CDR3 is TGTGCCAGCAGTGAACCCCCCTACGAGCAGTACGTC.

CDR3 sequence (DNA): TGTGCCAGCAGCTTGACAGGACACACTGAAGCTTTCTTT. Its translation: CASSLTGHTEAFF. The V call is TRBV7-7, the J call TRBJ1-1, with a tentative D call TRBD1 (6 bases). V gave up 3 bases and J gave up 3 bases, with 8 bases separating them. This CDR3 has 13 residues. Germline V gives CDR1 SSHAT, CDR2 FNYEAQ (reference sequence).

The chain couples TRBV6-5 to TRBJ1-3; D is possibly TRBD1 (6 bases). CDR3 size: 16 residues. Germline loops: CDR1 MNHEY, CDR2 SVGAGI. Trimming stripped 2 bases from V and 1 base from J, with 12 bases between. The CDR3 loop is CASSYRGGISGNTIYF. The CDR3 DNA follows: TGTGCCAGCAGTTACAGGGGGGGCATTTCTGGAAACACCATATATTTT.

The rearrangement joins TRBV7-6 to TRBJ2-3; unclear D gene. The germline CDR1 and CDR2 sequences are SGHVS and FNYEAQ. CDR3 length equals 12 residues. V lost 5 bases and J lost 4, with 7 bases in between. CDR3 nucleotides: TGTGCCAGCAGCCAGCGAGCAGATACGCAGTATTTT. It encodes CASSQRADTQYF.

The rearrangement joins TRBV9 to TRBJ2-1; 8 bases align to TRBD2. The CDR3 sequence is 17 residues long. The V gene's germline CDR1 is SGDLS and CDR2 YYNGEE. Trimming took 0 bases from V and 0 from J; bases not matched to a gene: 5. Here the CDR3 reads CASSVGSGAYSYNEQFF. For the CDR3, the DNA is TGTGCCAGCAGCGTAGGTAGCGGGGCCTACTCCTACAATGAGCAGTTCTTC. The complete variable domain, with remaining parts taken from reference TRBV9 and TRBJ2-1, reads DSGVTQTPKHLITATGQRVTLRCSPRSGDLSVYWYQQSLDQGLQFLIQYYNGEERAKGNILERFSAQQFPDLHSELNLSSLELGDSALYFCASSVGSGAYSYNEQFFGPGTRLTVL.

CDR3 in DNA: TGCGCCAGCAGCCAAGATGATACCAGCCACTATGGCTACACCTTC. It codes for CASSQDDTSHYGYTF. This chain uses TRBV4-3 with TRBJ1-2; D is undetermined. The germline V gene encodes CDR1 LGHNA and CDR2 YSLEER. Trimming left V 0 bases short and J 3 bases short, with 11 bases between. The CDR3 runs 15 residues.

The chain links TRBV6-5 to TRBJ2-3; possibly TRBD1 or TRBD2 for D (5 bases each). Germline values: CDR1 MNHEY, CDR2 SVGAGI. V was cut by 0 bases and J by 4 bases, with 11 bases left in between. The CDR3 totals 15 residues. The CDR3 region has the DNA TGTGCCAGCAGTTACTCGGAAGGGGACCCAGATACGCAGTATTTT. This codes for CASSYSEGDPDTQYF.

The genes are TRBV19 and TRBJ2-7; no clear D. In germline, CDR1 is LNHDA, CDR2 SQIVND (reference sequence). The CDR3 length is 15 residues. The germline V and J ends were trimmed by 3 bases and 6 bases, with 18 bases remaining between them. CDR3 amino acids: CASSIQMYGPIEQYF. The CDR3 DNA follows: TGTGCCAGTAGTATCCAAATGTACGGCCCAATCGAGCAGTACTTC.

The chain employs TRBV28 and TRBJ1-1, with D unclear. There are 13 residues in the CDR3. Germline CDR1 is MDHEN and CDR2 is SYDVKM. The ends were cut back, 2 bases at V and 6 bases at J, with 10 bases in the middle. Here the CDR3 reads CASSLTGAAEAFF. The CDR3 nucleotides read TGTGCCAGCAGTTTAACGGGAGCTGCTGAAGCTTTCTTT. The variable domain in full, with the rest retrieved from reference TRBV28 and TRBJ1-1, is DVKVTQSSRYLVKRTGEKVFLECVQDMDHENMFWYRQDPGLGLRLIYFSYDVKMKEKGDIPEGYSVSREKKERFSLILESASTNQTSMYLCASSLTGAAEAFFGQGTRLTVV.

This clone was observed a single time. The chain employs TRBV10-2 and TRBJ1-5; D remains ambiguous. The V gene lost 0 bases and the J gene lost 7 bases, with 10 bases spanning the gap. Germline V gene data show CDR1 as WSHSY and CDR2 as SAAADI. This CDR3 region has 14 residues. The CDR3 coding sequence is TGCGCCAGCAGTGAGTCCCGGGTAAAACAGCCCCAGCATTTT. It specifies CASSESRVKQPQHF.

The genes are TRBV6-5 and TRBJ1-1; D unclear. Germline V gene data show CDR1 as MNHEY and CDR2 as SVGAGI. Trimming took off 2 bases at V and 7 bases at J, with 17 bases between the two ends. The CDR3 runs to 15 residues. The CDR3 is CASSYDKIPRGEAFF. DNA for the CDR3: TGTGCCAGCAGTTACGATAAAATACCCCGGGGTGAAGCTTTCTTT.

This chain connects TRBV28 to TRBJ1-5; D remains ambiguous. V lost 6 bases to trimming and J lost 2 bases, with 14 bases between them. Germline assignment: CDR1 MDHEN and CDR2 SYDVKM. The CDR3 totals 15 residues. The CDR3 is CASREVRYGNQPQHF. Here the CDR3 DNA reads TGTGCCAGCAGGGAGGTCAGGTATGGCAATCAGCCCCAGCATTTT.

V and J are TRBV7-9 and TRBJ2-2; no firm D call. The germline V gene encodes CDR1 SEHNR and CDR2 FQNEAQ (reference sequence). This CDR3 contains 14 residues. V lost 0 bases, J lost 1 base, and 3 bases lay in between. The CDR3 region is CASSLAWNTGELFF. CDR3 bases: TGTGCCAGCAGCTTAGCGTGGAACACCGGGGAGCTGTTTTTT.

Comments on this clone: This same CDR3 is encoded by further DNA sequences in the sample. DNA of the CDR3: TGCGCCAGCAGCTTGGGCCAGGGCAAAGAGACCCAGTACTTC. Protein product: CASSLGQGKETQYF. The V call is TRBV5-1, the J call TRBJ2-5, with D possibly being TRBD1 (5 bases). The ends were cut back, 0 bases at V and 3 bases at J, with 9 bases in the middle. Germline V gene sequence: CDR1 SGHRS, CDR2 YFSETQ. The CDR3 is made up of 14 amino acids.

This rearrangement joins TRBV11-1 to TRBJ2-7; 8 bases line up with TRBD1. The CDR3 covers 14 residues. Trimming cost V 2 bases and J 4 bases; bases outside gene matches: 4. Germline-derived CDR1 and CDR2 are SGHAT and FQDESV (reference sequence). CDR3 loop: CASSLRTGLYEQYF. Here the CDR3 DNA reads TGTGCCAGCAGCTTAAGGACAGGGTTGTACGAGCAGTACTTC.

The chain has TRBV13 and TRBJ2-7, with 8 bases identical to TRBD1. The V gene end was trimmed by 2 bases and the J gene end by 6 bases; junction bases not matched to a gene: 9. Germline V gene data show CDR1 as PRHDT and CDR2 as FYEKMQ (reference sequence). CDR3 length equals 15 residues. This CDR3 reads CASSLQLQGAGEQYF. The CDR3 DNA reads TGTGCCAGCAGCTTACAGCTTCAGGGGGCGGGCGAGCAGTACTTC.